This T cell receptor beta chain was found in a study of T cell responses to AZD1222 COVID-19 vaccine. The study, taken as a whole, reports: Donor demographics were predominantly white British with a female majority; clonal diversity may be underestimated. Spike was spanned by vaccine-associated CD4 TCRs, with dominance at 160-218 and 743-854.

A remark on this clone: The antigen remains undetermined.

V shed 7 bases and J 5 bases; nucleotides not matched to a gene: 7. This CDR3 is built from 14 residues. Germline V gives CDR1 SQVTM, CDR2 ANQGSEA. The data were produced by immunoSEQ multiplex PCR, yet TCRdb's version contains in-frame clones alone and is incomplete. Among tens of thousands of clones listed, more than 75% were seen once. This sequence originates from an adult in good health. V gene TRBV29-1 combines with J gene TRBJ2-1, with 11 positions matching TRBD2. Here the sequenced sample was peripheral blood, taken on day 0 of AZD1222 vaccination. DNA of the CDR3: TGCAGCGCCTCGACTAGCGGGACGAACAATGAGCAGTTCTTC. Its protein is CSASTSGTNNEQFF.